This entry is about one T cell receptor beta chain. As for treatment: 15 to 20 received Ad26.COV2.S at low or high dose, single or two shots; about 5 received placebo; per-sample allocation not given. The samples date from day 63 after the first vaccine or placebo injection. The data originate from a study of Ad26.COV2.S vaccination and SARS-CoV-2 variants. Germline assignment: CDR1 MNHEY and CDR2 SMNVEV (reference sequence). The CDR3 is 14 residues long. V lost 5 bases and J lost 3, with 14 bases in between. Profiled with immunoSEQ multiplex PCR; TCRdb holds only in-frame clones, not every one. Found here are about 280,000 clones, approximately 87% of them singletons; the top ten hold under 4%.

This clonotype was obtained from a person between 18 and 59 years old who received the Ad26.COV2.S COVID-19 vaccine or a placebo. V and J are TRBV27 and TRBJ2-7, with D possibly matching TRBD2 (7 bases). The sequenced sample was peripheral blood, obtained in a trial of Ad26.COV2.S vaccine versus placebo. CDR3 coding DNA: TGTGCCAGCAGTATCAAGGGGGGGAGCTACGAGCAGTACTTC. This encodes CASSIKGGSYEQYF.